These T cell receptor beta chains were read from a single sample in a study of identical twins. MiXCR was run by TCRdb on the 5' RACE reads, yielding one entry per CDR3 protein. The sample holds roughly 250,000 distinct CDR3 sequences, about 14% seen once. Sequencing was done on a sample of memory (CD45RO+) T cells sorted from blood. All receptors come from a woman under 30 in good health. Both conserved end residues are part of each CDR3. The D gene is left open where the match is weak. A clone size is listed for some rows: how often the clone was seen (once, few, many), or a class if it is expanded.

J gene,clone size,D gene,V gene,CDR3 DNA,CDR3 protein
TRBJ2-3,-,-,TRBV6-1,TGTGCCACCCGACCCGGGGCAGGGACAGATACGCAGTATTTT,CATRPGAGTDTQYF
TRBJ2-7,many,-,TRBV15,TGTGCCACCAGCGGCAGCGCTCCTTTCTACGAGCAGTACTTC,CATSGSAPFYEQYF
TRBJ1-1,few,-,TRBV10-3,TGTGCCATCAGTGTGGGGGTAGAAGACACTGAAGCTTTCTTT,CAISVGVEDTEAFF
TRBJ2-7,-,-,TRBV18,TGTGCCAGCTCACCGGGAGTCAGGGGAGGAAGCGAGCAGTACTTC,CASSPGVRGGSEQYF
TRBJ2-7,many,-,TRBV27,TGTGCCAGCATTTCAAGGACGGGTGGTGGCTACGAGCAGTACTTC,CASISRTGGGYEQYF
TRBJ2-7,medium-sized,-,TRBV7-9,TGTGCCAGCAGCCTCTGGGAAGGGGAGCAGTACTTC,CASSLWEGEQYF
TRBJ1-6,-,TRBD1,TRBV29-1,TGCAGCGCTTCGACAGGGCCAATAAATTCACCCCTCCACTTT,CSASTGPINSPLHF
TRBJ1-3,few,-,TRBV18,TGTGCCAGCTCTCAGGGGAGCCCTGGAAACACCATATATTTT,CASSQGSPGNTIYF
TRBJ1-2,few,-,TRBV10-3,TGTGCCATCAGTGAGCTGTCAGCAGGGGAATCGTCGGGCGGCTACACCTTC,CAISELSAGESSGGYTF
TRBJ2-1,many,-,TRBV24-1,TGTGCCACCAGTGACCTTAGCAGTGAGCAGTTCTTC,CATSDLSSEQFF
TRBJ2-5,-,-,TRBV6-1,TGTGCCAGCAAAAAAACAGGGGAGGTGGGAGAGACCCAGTACTTC,CASKKTGEVGETQYF
TRBJ2-7,few,-,TRBV12-5,TGTGCTAGTGGTCAAGGGGGTCCCTGGGAGCAGTACTTC,CASGQGGPWEQYF
TRBJ2-1,once,TRBD2,TRBV4-1,TGCGCCAGCAGCCATGTGGGACTAGGGGGCAATGAGCAGTTCTTC,CASSHVGLGGNEQFF
TRBJ2-1,-,TRBD2,TRBV6-5,TGTGCCAGCAGTTACTCTGCGGGGGGGGCGGAGCAGTTCTTC,CASSYSAGGAEQFF
TRBJ2-7,-,-,TRBV7-2,TGTGCCAGCAGCTTTGATGCGTCGAGCTCCTACGAGCAGTACTTC,CASSFDASSSYEQYF
TRBJ2-3,-,-,TRBV5-1,TGCGCCAGCAGCTTGGGAGGGGACTCAGATACGCAGTATTTT,CASSLGGDSDTQYF
TRBJ1-6,-,TRBD1,TRBV20-1,TGCAGTGCTAGACCGGGACAGGGGCAGAATTCACCCCTCCACTTT,CSARPGQGQNSPLHF
TRBJ2-1,-,-,TRBV7-6,TGTGCCAGCAGCTGGGGTGGGGAGCGGAGTTCTCCTGCCAATGAGCAGTTCTTC,CASSWGGERSSPANEQFF
TRBJ2-2,few,-,TRBV12-3/TRBV12-4,TGTGCCAGCAGTTTAGAGGGGGCGGGAGCCGGGGAGCTGTTTTTT,CASSLEGAGAGELFF
TRBJ1-1,many,TRBD1,TRBV5-1,TGCGCCAGCAGATCCGGACAGGGGGCTTGGAACACTGAAGCTTTCTTT,CASRSGQGAWNTEAFF
TRBJ2-3,-,TRBD2,TRBV7-9,TGTGCCAGCAGCTGGGGAGGGGATACGCAGTATTTT,CASSWGGDTQYF
TRBJ2-2,-,TRBD2,TRBV20-1,TGCAGTGCTAGAGATCAGGCGGCTAGCGGGGGGGCGTACGGGGAGCTGTTTTTT,CSARDQAASGGAYGELFF
TRBJ2-3,-,-,TRBV20-1,TGCAGTGCTAGAACCGGACGAGGCGCCCACACAGATACGCAGTATTTT,CSARTGRGAHTDTQYF
TRBJ2-7,-,TRBD2,TRBV28,TGTGCCAGCAGTAGAAGAACCGGGACTATCATCTACGAGCAGTACTTC,CASSRRTGTIIYEQYF
TRBJ2-2,-,-,TRBV20-1,TGCAGTGCTAGGGGGATTAACACCGGGGAGCTGTTTTTT,CSARGINTGELFF
TRBJ2-7,few,-,TRBV7-2,TGTGCCAGCAGCTCGCCCAGTTACGGGGTGAGGGAGCAGTACTTC,CASSSPSYGVREQYF
TRBJ2-5,-,-,TRBV29-1,TGCAGCGTTGAATCAGGGGTGAGAGAGACCCAGTACTTC,CSVESGVRETQYF
TRBJ2-1,-,TRBD2,TRBV20-1,TGCAGTGCTAGTTCTAGCGGGGTCCCCCACTCCTCCTACAATGAGCAGTTCTTC,CSASSSGVPHSSYNEQFF
TRBJ1-1,few,-,TRBV6-6,TGTGCCAGCAGTTACGAAGCGCTCGCGGAAGCTTTCTTT,CASSYEALAEAFF
TRBJ2-1,few,-,TRBV29-1,TGCAGCGTTGAAGGGCAGACGGACTACCTGAGCTCCTACAATGAGCAGTTCTTC,CSVEGQTDYLSSYNEQFF
TRBJ2-7,-,-,TRBV3-1,TGTGCCAGCAGCCCGGGGGTTTACTACGAGCAGTACTTC,CASSPGVYYEQYF
TRBJ2-6,-,TRBD1,TRBV7-3,TGTGCCAGCAGGCGGCCGGGACAGGGTACCCCTGGGGCCAACGTCCTGACTTTC,CASRRPGQGTPGANVLTF
TRBJ1-2,-,-,TRBV29-1,TGCAGCGTCGAACTTAAAGGTGGCTACACCTTC,CSVELKGGYTF
TRBJ2-1,-,-,TRBV15,TGTGCCACCAGCAGAGATCTTCGTGAGCAGTTCTTC,CATSRDLREQFF
TRBJ1-6,-,-,TRBV27,TGTGCCAGCAGTTTGGACTATAATTCACCCCTCCACTTT,CASSLDYNSPLHF
TRBJ2-7,-,-,TRBV6-2/TRBV6-3,TGTGCCAGCAGTTACCACCGTACAGGGCCCGAGCAGTACTTC,CASSYHRTGPEQYF
TRBJ2-1,few,-,TRBV5-1,TGCGCCAGCAGGAAGAGCAGTGAGCAGTTCTTC,CASRKSSEQFF